This T cell receptor (beta chain) was sequenced during a study of blood T cell repertoires in COVID-19. Study-wide context: Material from acute and convalescent COVID-19 was sourced from the United States, Italy and Spain. From T cells, B-cell-depleted T cells, or PBMCs came the material, which was cDNA or gDNA.

The germline CDR1 and CDR2 sequences are MGHRA and YSYEKL. This CDR3 is built from 17 residues. After removal of 2 bases from V and 4 bases from J, the junction contained 7 bases not matched to a gene. Original handling: Amplification of reference gene primers provided the estimated nucleated cell counts. TCRdb's table, derived via immunoSEQ multiplex PCR, lists solely in-frame clones and lacks some. That table gives V, J and clone size, and the DNA gave D and trimming. The sample shows tens of thousands of clones, approximately 80% of them seen only once. V gene TRBV4-1 combines with J gene TRBJ2-3, with 12 bases fitting TRBD2. Sequencing was performed on peripheral blood. The TCR originated in a woman aged 70 to 79 with acute or convalescent COVID-19. CDR3 DNA: TGCGCCAGCAGCCAACCACTAGCGGGGGGTCATTCAGATACGCAGTATTTT. This codes for CASSQPLAGGHSDTQYF.